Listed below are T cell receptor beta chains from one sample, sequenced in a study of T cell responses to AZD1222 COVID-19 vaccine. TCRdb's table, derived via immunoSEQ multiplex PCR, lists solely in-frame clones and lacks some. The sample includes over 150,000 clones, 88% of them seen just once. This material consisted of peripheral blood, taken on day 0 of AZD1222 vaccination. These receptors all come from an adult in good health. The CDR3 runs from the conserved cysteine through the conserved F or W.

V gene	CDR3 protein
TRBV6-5	CASSYSAQGAYGYTF
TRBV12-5	CASGLGQTQINTGELFF
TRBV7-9	CASSLGVSGRQYF
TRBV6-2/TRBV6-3	CASSTRGVDEKLFF
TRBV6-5	CASLRQGMNTEAFF
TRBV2	CASSEGGPRDRSREQYF
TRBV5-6	CASSPWGGYTEAFF
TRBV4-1	CASSQDPSGSRYSEQFF
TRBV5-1	CASSPGSDTGELFF
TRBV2	CASSSDRPTNEKLFF
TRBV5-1	CASSLDSGPGETQYF
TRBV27	CASSSSGTDNSPLHF
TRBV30	CACADEKLFF
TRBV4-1	CASSQVVGVVTEAFF
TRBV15	CATSLPRQGASEKLFF
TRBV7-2	CASSAQQGASTEAFF
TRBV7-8	CASSTSLQHNSPLHF
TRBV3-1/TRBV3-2	CASSQDGVLGDRILQETQYF
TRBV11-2	CASSRDLGGPYEQYF
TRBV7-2	CASSLTDNSNQPQHF
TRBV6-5	CASLKNPDNTEAFF
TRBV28	CASGGVTEAFF
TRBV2	CASTPQGDYGYTF
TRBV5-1	CASSYITGKNTGELFF
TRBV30	CAWSVGFGPGNTIYF
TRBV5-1	CASSLQLTGIGTNEKLFF
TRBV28	CASSLDSSNQPQHF
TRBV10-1	CASSESGQTPGAFDNEQFF
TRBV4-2	CASSPSRPGGINEKLFF
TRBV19	CASSIWAGGVDTQYF
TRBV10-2	CASSPASVAEAFF
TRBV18	CASSPPDGGYTF
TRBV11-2	CASSLGITRNTEAFF
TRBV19	CASSISGDPEAFF
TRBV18	CASSPPGRGAEAFF
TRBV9	CASSVGPSDGYTF
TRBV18	CASSTGVGSNQPQHF
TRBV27	CASARDRGFSGNTIYF
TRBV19	CASRDPGSSGNTIYF
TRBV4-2	CASSQDRTGQGNEKLFF
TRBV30	CALSTTGVVTEAFF
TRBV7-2	CASSFMTSGRTTKNIQYF
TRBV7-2	CASSLGGSNTEAFF
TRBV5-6	CASSLGEDRAVGYTF
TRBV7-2	CASSLDGGSGRGETQYF
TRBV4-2	CASSQEHSLGGNTIYF
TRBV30	CAWRESREQFF